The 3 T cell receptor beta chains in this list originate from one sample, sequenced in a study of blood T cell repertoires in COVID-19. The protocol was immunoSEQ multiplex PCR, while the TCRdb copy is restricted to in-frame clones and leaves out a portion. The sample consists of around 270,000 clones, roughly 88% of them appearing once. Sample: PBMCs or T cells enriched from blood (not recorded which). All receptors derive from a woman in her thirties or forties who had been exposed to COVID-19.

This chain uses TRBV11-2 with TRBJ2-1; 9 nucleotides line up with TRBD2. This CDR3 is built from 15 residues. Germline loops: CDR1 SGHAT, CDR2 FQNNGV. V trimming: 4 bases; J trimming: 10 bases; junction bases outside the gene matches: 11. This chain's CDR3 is CASSSSGTGGWEQFF. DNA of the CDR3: TGTGCCAGCAGCTCTAGCGGGACCGGGGGATGGGAGCAGTTCTTC.

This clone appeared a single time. CDR3 in amino acids: CASSLAGNTGELFF. CDR3 nucleotide sequence: TGTGCCAGCAGCCTAGCGGGGAACACCGGGGAGCTGTTTTTT. The chain employs TRBV3-1 (or the pseudogene TRBV3-2) and TRBJ2-2; 7 bases line up with TRBD2. The CDR3 totals 14 residues. With V trimmed by 4 bases and J by 1 base, 0 bases remained unmatched. Germline CDR1 and CDR2: LGHDT and YNNKEL (reference sequence).

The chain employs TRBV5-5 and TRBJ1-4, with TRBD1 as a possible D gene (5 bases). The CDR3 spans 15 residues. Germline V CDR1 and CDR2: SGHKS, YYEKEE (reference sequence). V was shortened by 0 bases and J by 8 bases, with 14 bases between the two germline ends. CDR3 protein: CASSLATGYREKLFF. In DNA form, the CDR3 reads TGTGCCAGCAGCTTGGCTACAGGTTACCGCGAAAAACTGTTTTTT. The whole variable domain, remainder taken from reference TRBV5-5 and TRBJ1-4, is DAGVTQSPTHLIKTRGQQVTLRCSPISGHKSVSWYQQVLGQGPQFIFQYYEKEERGRGNFPDRFSARQFPNYSSELNVNALLLGDSALYLCASSLATGYREKLFFGSGTQLSVL.